This entry is about one TCR beta chain. The source of the sample is a study of cytomegalovirus exposure and HLA in healthy donors. PCR was performed using 60 Vbeta and 13 Jbeta primers. Data came from immunoSEQ multiplex PCR; TCRdb stores just in-frame clones and leaves some out. The data show around 150,000 clones, around four fifths seen once. Germline values: CDR1 SEHNR, CDR2 FQNEAQ (reference sequence). The CDR3 loop spans 15 amino acids. The V and J ends lost 5 bases and 1 base, in that order; junction bases with no gene match: 5. Sequencing input: PBMCs. The V and J genes are TRBV7-9 and TRBJ1-1; 9 nucleotides line up with TRBD1. The receptor comes from a male donor in good health and CMV-seronegative. This CDR3 reads CASSQIQGANTEAFF. The CDR3, as DNA: TGTGCCAGCAGCCAGATACAGGGGGCGAACACTGAAGCTTTCTTT. Full variable domain (remainder filled in from reference TRBV7-9 and TRBJ1-1): DTGVSQNPRHKITKRGQNVTFRCDPISEHNRLYWYRQTLGQGPEFLTYFQNEAQLEKSRLLSDRFSAERPKGSFSTLEIQRTEQGDSAMYLCASSQIQGANTEAFFGQGTRLTVV.